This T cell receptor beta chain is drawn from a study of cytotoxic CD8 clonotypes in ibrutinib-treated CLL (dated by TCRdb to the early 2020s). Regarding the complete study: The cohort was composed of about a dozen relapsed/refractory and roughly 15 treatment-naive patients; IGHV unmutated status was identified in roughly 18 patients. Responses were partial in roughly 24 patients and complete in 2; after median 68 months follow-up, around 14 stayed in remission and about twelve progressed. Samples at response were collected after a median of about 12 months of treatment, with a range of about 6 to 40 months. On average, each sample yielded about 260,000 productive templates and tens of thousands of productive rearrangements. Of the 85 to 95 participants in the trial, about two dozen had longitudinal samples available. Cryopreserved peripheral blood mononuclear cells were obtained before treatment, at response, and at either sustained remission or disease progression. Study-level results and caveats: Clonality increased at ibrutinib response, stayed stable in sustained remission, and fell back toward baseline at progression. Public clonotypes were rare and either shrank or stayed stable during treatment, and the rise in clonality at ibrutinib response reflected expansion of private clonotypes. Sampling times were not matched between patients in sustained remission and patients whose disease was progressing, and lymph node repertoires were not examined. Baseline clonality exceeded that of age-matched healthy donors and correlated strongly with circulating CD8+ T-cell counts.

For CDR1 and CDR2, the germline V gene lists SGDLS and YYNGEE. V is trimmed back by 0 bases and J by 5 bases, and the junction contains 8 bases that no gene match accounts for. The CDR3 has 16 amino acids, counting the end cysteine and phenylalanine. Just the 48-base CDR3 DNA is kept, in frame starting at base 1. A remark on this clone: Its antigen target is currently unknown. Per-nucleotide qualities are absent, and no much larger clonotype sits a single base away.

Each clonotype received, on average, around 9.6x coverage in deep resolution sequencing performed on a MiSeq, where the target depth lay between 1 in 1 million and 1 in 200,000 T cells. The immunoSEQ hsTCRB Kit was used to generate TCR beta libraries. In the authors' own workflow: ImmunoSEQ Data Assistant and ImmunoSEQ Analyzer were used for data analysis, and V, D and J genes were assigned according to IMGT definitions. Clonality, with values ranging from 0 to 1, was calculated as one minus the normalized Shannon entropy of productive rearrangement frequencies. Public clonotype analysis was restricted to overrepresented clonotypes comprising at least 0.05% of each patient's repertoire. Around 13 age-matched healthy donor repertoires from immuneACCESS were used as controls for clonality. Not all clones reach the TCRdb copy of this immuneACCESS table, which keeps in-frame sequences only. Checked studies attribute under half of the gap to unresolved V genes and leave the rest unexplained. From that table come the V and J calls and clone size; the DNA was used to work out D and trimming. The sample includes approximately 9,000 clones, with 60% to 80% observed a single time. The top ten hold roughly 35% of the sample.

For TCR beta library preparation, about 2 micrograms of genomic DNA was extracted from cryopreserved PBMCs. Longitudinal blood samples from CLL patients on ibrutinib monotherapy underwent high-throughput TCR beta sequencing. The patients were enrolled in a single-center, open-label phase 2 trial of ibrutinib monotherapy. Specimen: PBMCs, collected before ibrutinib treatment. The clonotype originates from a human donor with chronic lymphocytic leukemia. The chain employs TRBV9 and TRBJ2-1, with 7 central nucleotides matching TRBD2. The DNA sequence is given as TGTGCCAGCAGCGTAGAAGTACGGGGGGAAAACAATGAGCAGTTCTTC. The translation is CASSVEVRGENNEQFF.